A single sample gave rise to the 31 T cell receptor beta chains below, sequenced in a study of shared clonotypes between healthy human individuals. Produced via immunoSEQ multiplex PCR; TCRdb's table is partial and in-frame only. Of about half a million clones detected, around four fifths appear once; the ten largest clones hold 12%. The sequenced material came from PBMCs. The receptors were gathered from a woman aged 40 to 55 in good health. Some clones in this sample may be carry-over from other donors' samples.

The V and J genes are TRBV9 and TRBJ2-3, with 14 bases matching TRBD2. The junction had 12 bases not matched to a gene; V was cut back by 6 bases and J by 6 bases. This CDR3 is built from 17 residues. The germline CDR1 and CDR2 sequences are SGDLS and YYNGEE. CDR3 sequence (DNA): TGTGCCAGCACCCCCGTAGGGACTAGCGGGAGTGCGGATACGCAGTATTTT. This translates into CASTPVGTSGSADTQYF.

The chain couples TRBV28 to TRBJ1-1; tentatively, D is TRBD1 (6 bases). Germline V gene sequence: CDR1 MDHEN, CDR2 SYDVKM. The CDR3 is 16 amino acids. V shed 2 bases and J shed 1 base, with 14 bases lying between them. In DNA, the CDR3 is TGTGCCAGCAGTTTAGCAGGGGAAGTTGGGAACACTGAAGCTTTCTTT. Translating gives CASSLAGEVGNTEAFF.

In DNA form, the CDR3 reads TGTGCCTGGAGTGTATACCTAGCGGGAGCCGGGGAGCTGTTTTTT. Translating it yields CAWSVYLAGAGELFF. This chain joins TRBV30 and TRBJ2-2, with TRBD2 matching over 10 bases. The junction had 4 bases not matched to a gene; V was cut back by 0 bases and J by 6 bases. The CDR3 runs to 15 residues. Germline V gene lookup returns CDR1 GTSNPN and CDR2 SVGIG (reference sequence).

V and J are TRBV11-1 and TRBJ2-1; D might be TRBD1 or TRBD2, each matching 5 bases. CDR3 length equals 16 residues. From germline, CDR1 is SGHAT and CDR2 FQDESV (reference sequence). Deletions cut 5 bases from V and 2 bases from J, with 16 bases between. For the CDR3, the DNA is TGTGCCAGCAGCCCGGGACCTTCCGCCGCCTACAATGAGCAGTTCTTC. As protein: CASSPGPSAAYNEQFF.

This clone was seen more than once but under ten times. The DNA of the CDR3 is TGCGCCAGCAGTGACGGAACACAGGGAAGGGGAGAGACCCAGTACTTC. Translating gives CASSDGTQGRGETQYF. The J gene is TRBJ2-5, the V gene TRBV10-1, with a tentative D call TRBD1 (6 bases). The CDR3 runs 16 residues. Germline V gives CDR1 WNHNN, CDR2 SYGVQD (reference sequence). Trimming stripped 3 bases from V and 4 bases from J, with 18 bases between.

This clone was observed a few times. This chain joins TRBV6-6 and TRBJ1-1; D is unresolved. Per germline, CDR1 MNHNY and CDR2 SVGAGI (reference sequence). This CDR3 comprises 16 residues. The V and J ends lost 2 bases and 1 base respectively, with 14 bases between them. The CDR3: CASSYLSRGRNTEAFF. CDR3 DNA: TGTGCCAGCAGTTACCTGTCGCGAGGGAGGAACACTGAAGCTTTCTTT.

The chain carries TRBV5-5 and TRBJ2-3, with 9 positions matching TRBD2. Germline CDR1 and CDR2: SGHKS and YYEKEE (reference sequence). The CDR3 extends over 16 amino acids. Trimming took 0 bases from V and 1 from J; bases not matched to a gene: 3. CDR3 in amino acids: CASSLGRLAGTDTQYF. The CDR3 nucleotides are TGTGCCAGCAGCTTGGGACGACTAGCGGGCACAGATACGCAGTATTTT.

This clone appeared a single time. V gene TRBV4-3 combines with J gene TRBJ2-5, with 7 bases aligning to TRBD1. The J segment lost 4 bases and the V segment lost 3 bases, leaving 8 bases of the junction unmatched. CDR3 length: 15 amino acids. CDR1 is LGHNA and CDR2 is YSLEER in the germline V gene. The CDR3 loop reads CASSQQGVATETQYF. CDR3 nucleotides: TGCGCCAGCAGCCAGCAGGGGGTGGCTACAGAGACCCAGTACTTC.

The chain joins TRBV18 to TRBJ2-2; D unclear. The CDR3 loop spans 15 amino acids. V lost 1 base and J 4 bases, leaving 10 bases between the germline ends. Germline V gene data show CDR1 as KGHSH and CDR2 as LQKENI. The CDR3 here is CASSPRGIGTGELFF. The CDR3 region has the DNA TGTGCCAGCTCACCACGGGGAATAGGCACCGGGGAGCTGTTTTTT. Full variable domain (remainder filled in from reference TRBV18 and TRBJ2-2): NAGVMQNPRHLVRRRGQEARLRCSPMKGHSHVYWYRQLPEEGLKFMVYLQKENIIDESGMPKERFSAEFPKEGPSILRIQQVVRGDSAAYFCASSPRGIGTGELFFGEGSRLTVL.

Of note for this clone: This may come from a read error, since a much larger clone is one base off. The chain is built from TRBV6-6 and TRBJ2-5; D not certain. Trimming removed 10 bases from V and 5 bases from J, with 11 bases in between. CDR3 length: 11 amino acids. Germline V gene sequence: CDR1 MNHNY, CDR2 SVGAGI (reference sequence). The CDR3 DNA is TGTGCCAACAGCCCCTCGGAGACCCAGTACTTC. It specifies CANSPSETQYF.

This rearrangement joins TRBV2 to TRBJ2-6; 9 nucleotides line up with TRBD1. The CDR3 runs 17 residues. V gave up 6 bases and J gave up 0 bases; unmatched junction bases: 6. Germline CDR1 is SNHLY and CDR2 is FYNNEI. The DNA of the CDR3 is TGTGCCAGCAGGACAGGGGGGAGTTTCTCTGGGGCCAACGTCCTGACTTTC. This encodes CASRTGGSFSGANVLTF.

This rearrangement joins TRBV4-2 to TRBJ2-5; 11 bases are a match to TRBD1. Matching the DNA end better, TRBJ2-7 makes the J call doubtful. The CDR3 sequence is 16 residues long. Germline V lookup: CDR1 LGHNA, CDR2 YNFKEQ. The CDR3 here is CASSQEGGDRGYEQYF. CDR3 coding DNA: TGTGCCAGCAGCCAAGAGGGCGGGGACAGGGGGTACGAGCAGTACTTC.

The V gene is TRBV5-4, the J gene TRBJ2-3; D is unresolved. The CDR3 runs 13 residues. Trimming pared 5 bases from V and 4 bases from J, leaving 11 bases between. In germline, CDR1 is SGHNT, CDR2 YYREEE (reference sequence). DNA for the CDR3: TGTGCCAGCAGTGGCGGAACCGCAGATACGCAGTATTTT. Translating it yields CASSGGTADTQYF.

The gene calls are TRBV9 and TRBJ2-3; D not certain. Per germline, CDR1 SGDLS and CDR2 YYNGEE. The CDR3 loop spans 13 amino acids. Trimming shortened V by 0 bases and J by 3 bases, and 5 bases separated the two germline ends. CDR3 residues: CASSVGFTDTQYF. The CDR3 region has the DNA TGTGCCAGCAGCGTAGGGTTTACAGATACGCAGTATTTT.

DNA of the CDR3: TGTGCCTGGAGTGTACTGGCAGTTATGAACACTGAAGCTTTCTTT. It specifies CAWSVLAVMNTEAFF. The chain employs TRBV30 and TRBJ1-1; D not certain. Germline loops: CDR1 GTSNPN, CDR2 SVGIG (reference sequence). There are 15 residues in the CDR3. V was clipped by 0 bases and J by 0 bases, with 11 bases between them.

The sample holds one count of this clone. The CDR3 region is CASSQDYQGQPQHF. The CDR3 region has the DNA TGTGCCAGCAGCCAAGACTATCAGGGGCAGCCCCAGCATTTT. The chain uses TRBV4-2 and TRBJ1-5; D perhaps matches TRBD1 (6 bases). This CDR3 is built from 14 residues. V was clipped by 0 bases and J by 7 bases, with 10 bases between them. CDR1 LGHNA and CDR2 YNFKEQ come from the germline V gene.

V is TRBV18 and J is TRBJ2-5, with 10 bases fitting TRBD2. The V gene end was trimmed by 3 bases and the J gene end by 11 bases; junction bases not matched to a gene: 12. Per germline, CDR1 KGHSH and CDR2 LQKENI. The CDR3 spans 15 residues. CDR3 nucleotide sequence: TGTGCCAGCTCACCCAACAGACTAGCGGGCGCGGAGCAGTACTTC. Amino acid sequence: CASSPNRLAGAEQYF.

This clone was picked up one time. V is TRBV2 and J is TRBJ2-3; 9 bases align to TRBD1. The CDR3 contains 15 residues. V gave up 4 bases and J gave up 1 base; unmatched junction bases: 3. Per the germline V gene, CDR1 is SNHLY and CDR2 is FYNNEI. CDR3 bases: TGTGCCAGCAGTGCGGGACAGGGTCGCACAGATACGCAGTATTTT. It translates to CASSAGQGRTDTQYF.

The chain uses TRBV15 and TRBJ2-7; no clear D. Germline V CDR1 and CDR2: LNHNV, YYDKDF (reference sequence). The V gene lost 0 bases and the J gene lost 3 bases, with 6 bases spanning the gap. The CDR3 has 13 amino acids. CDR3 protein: CATSRDHGYEQYF. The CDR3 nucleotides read TGTGCCACCAGCAGAGATCACGGCTACGAGCAGTACTTC.

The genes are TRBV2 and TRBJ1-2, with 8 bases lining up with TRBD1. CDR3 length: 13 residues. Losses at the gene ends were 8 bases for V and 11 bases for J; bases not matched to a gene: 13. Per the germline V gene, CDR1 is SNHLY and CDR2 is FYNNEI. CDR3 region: CASVIETGVGYTF. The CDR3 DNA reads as TGTGCCAGCGTGATAGAGACAGGGGTTGGTTACACCTTC.

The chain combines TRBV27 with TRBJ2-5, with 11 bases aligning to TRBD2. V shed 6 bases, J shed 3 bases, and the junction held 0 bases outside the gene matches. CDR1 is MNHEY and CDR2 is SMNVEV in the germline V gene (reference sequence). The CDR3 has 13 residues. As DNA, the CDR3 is TGTGCCAGCAGGGGACTAGCGGAAGAGACCCAGTACTTC. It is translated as CASRGLAEETQYF.

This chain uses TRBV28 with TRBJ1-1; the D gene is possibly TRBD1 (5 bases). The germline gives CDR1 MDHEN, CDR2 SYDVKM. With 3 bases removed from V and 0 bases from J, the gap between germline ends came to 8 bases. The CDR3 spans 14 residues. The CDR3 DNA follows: TGTGCCAGCAGTTTGGGCAGGGTGAACACTGAAGCTTTCTTT. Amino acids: CASSLGRVNTEAFF.

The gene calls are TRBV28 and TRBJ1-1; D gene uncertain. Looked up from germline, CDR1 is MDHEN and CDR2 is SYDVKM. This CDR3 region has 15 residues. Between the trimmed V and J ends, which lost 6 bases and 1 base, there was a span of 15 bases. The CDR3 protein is CASSIRLGPNTEAFF. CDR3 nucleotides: TGTGCCAGCAGCATTCGACTAGGCCCGAACACTGAAGCTTTCTTT.

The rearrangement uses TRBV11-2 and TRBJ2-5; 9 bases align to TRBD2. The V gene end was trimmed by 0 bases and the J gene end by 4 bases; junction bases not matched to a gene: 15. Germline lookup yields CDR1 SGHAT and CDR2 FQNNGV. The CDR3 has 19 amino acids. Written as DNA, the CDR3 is TGTGCCAGCAGCTTAGACGTTGATGGGGTAGCGGGAGAAGGAGAGACCCAGTACTTC. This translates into CASSLDVDGVAGEGETQYF.

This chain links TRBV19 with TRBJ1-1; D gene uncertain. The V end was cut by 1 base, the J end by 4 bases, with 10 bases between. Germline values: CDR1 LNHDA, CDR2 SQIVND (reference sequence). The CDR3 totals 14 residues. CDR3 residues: CASSIGGYGTEAFF. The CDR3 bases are TGTGCCAGTAGTATAGGGGGATATGGCACTGAAGCTTTCTTT.

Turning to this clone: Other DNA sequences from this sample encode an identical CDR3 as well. CDR3 bases: TGTGCCAGCAGCTTAACCCCGGGCACGGAGCAGTACTTC. It specifies CASSLTPGTEQYF. The chain couples TRBV7-3 to TRBJ2-7; D not resolved. CDR1 SGHTA and CDR2 FQGTGA come from the germline V gene. Between the trimmed V and J ends, which lost 0 bases and 7 bases, there was a span of 10 bases. CDR3 length equals 13 residues.

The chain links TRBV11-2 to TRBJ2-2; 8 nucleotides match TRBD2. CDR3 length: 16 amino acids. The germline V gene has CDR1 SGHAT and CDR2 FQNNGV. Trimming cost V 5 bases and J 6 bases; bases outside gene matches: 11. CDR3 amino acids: CASSITGTRSAGELFF. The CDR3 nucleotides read TGTGCCAGCAGCATCACCGGGACTAGATCGGCCGGGGAGCTGTTTTTT.

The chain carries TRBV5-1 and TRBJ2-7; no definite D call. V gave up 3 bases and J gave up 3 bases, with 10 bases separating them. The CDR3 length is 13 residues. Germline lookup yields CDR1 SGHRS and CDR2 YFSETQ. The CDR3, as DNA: TGCGCCAGCAGCTCGCCGCCGTTCTACGAGCAGTACTTC. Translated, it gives CASSSPPFYEQYF.

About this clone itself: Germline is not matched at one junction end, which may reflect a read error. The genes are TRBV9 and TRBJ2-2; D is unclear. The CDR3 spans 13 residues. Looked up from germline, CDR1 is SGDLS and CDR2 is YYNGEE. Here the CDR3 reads CASRVANTGELFF. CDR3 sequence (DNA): TGTGCCAGCAGGGTAGCGAACACCGGGGAGCTGTTTTTT.

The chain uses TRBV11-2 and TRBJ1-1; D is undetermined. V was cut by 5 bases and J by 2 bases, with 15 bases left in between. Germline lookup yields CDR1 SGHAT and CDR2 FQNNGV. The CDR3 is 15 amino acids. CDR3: CASSPRTGSNTEAFF. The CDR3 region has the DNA TGTGCCAGCAGCCCTCGGACGGGATCCAACACTGAAGCTTTCTTT.

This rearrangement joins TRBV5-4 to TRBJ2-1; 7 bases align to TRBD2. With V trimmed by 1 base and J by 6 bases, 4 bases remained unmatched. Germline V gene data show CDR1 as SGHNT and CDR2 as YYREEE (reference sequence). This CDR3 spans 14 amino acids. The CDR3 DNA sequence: TGTGCCAGCAGCTTGCGGGAGGTCACCAATGAGCAGTTCTTC. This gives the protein CASSLREVTNEQFF. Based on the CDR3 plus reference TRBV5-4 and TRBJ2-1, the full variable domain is ETGVTQSPTHLIKTRGQQVTLRCSSQSGHNTVSWYQQALGQGPQFIFQYYREEENGRGNFPPRFSGLQFPNYSSELNVNALELDDSALYLCASSLREVTNEQFFGPGTRLTVL.